Listed below are T cell receptor beta chains from one sample, sequenced in a study of blood T cell repertoires in COVID-19. Sequencing was performed with immunoSEQ multiplex PCR; in TCRdb, only in-frame clones are kept and a portion is missing. The sample has more than 300,000 clones; roughly 83% are singletons. Material: peripheral blood. The origin of the receptors is a woman in her fifties or sixties with acute or convalescent COVID-19. The CDR3 runs from the conserved cysteine through the conserved F or W. A D gene is named only where the DNA matches it firmly. Clone size appears in some rows only: once, few, many, or a class for an expanded clone.

d_gene	j_gene	v_gene	abundance	CDR3nt	CDR3aa
-	TRBJ2-4	TRBV7-2	few	TGTGCCAGCAGCGAAAACCGGGAAGCCAAAAACATTCAGTACTTC	CASSENREAKNIQYF
TRBD2	TRBJ2-7	TRBV3-1/TRBV3-2	-	TGTGCCAGCACCAGCGGGGGGAGTACGCAGTACTTC	CASTSGGSTQYF
-	TRBJ2-5	TRBV29-1	-	TGCAGCGTTTGGAGGGCCCTCCAAGAGACCCAGTACTTC	CSVWRALQETQYF
TRBD1	TRBJ2-3	TRBV19	once	TGTGCCAGTAGTAAGGGACAGAAACTCACAGATACGCAGTATTTT	CASSKGQKLTDTQYF
-	TRBJ2-7	TRBV28	-	TGTGCCAGCAGTTTAAGCCAGACTAGTCTCGCGGCCGAGCAGTACTTC	CASSLSQTSLAAEQYF
-	TRBJ1-4	TRBV24-1	-	TGTGCCACCAGTGATTCGGGGGGACCCGCACTTAATGAAAAACTGTTTTTT	CATSDSGGPALNEKLFF
TRBD1	TRBJ1-6	TRBV5-1	-	TGCGCCAGCAGCCGGGACAGGGATAGTACACCCCTCCACTTT	CASSRDRDSTPLHF
TRBD1	TRBJ1-2	TRBV5-4	once	TGTGCCAGCAGCTTCGGGACAGGGATTAACTATGGCTACACCTTC	CASSFGTGINYGYTF
TRBD1	TRBJ2-4	TRBV19	-	TGTGCCAGTAGTATAAAGGGACAGGGGAAGATTCAGTACTTC	CASSIKGQGKIQYF
TRBD1	TRBJ1-5	TRBV19	few	TGTGCCAGTAGTATAACCGGGACAGGGGGCCGTCAGCCCCAGCATTTT	CASSITGTGGRQPQHF
-	TRBJ2-5	TRBV30	-	TGTGCCTGGAGGGAGGGGGCGCGACATCAAGAGACCCAGTACTTC	CAWREGARHQETQYF
-	TRBJ1-2	TRBV19	-	TGTGCCAGTAGTATCCGCTGGGGAACAGGCGGCGACTATGGCTACACCTTC	CASSIRWGTGGDYGYTF
TRBD1	TRBJ1-2	TRBV12-3/TRBV12-4	-	TGTGCCAGCAGTAAAACAGGGGGGCATGGCTACACCTTC	CASSKTGGHGYTF
-	TRBJ1-2	TRBV6-4	-	TGTGCCAGCAGTGTTTTAGTCGGCCAGGGAGGCGGCTACACCTTC	CASSVLVGQGGGYTF
-	TRBJ2-7	TRBV3-1/TRBV3-2	-	TGTGCCAGCAGCCAAGATTACCCGGGGAGGAGAGCCTACGAGCAGTACTTC	CASSQDYPGRRAYEQYF
TRBD1	TRBJ2-7	TRBV15	-	TGTGCCACCAGCGGCGCCCCCCGGACAGGAACTTACGAGCAGTACTTC	CATSGAPRTGTYEQYF
TRBD2	TRBJ2-1	TRBV6-4	-	TGTGCCAGCAGTGCCCTAGCGGTCTCCTACAATGAGCAGTTCTTC	CASSALAVSYNEQFF
-	TRBJ2-7	TRBV30	-	TGTGCCTGGAGTGGCGGGACCCACGAGCAGTACTTC	CAWSGGTHEQYF
-	TRBJ1-1	TRBV5-1	-	TGCGCCAGCAGCCCTCAGACAGGGAACACTGAAGCTTTCTTT	CASSPQTGNTEAFF
-	TRBJ1-2	TRBV5-8	once	TGTGCCAGCATGCTCGAGTTGCGGTACACCTTC	CASMLELRYTF
TRBD1	TRBJ2-7	TRBV10-3	-	TGTGCCATCAGTCCCGGGACAGGGAGAATCTACGAGCAGTACTTC	CAISPGTGRIYEQYF
TRBD1	TRBJ2-1	TRBV19	-	TGTGCCAGTAGACAGGGACAGAGCTCCTACAATGAGCAGTTCTTC	CASRQGQSSYNEQFF
TRBD1	TRBJ1-2	TRBV2	-	TGTGCCAGCAGTTTAGGGACAGGTGGCTATGGCTACACCTTC	CASSLGTGGYGYTF
TRBD2	TRBJ2-7	TRBV6-6	-	TGTGCCAGCAGCTCCCCTAGCGGCGCCTACGAGCAGTACTTC	CASSSPSGAYEQYF
TRBD1	TRBJ2-5	TRBV24-1	-	TGTGCCACCAGTGATCTAAGACAGGGCCAAGAGACCCAGTACTTC	CATSDLRQGQETQYF